Following are 8 T cell receptor beta chains from one sample sequenced in a study of PD-1 blockade in classical Hodgkin lymphoma. There was relapse after autologous stem cell transplantation in every patient, and there was variation in brentuximab vedotin exposure. Data came from immunoSEQ multiplex PCR; TCRdb stores just in-frame clones and leaves some out. The data show some 21,000 clones, with around 68% seen just once and 5.8% held by the top ten. The sample in question was peripheral blood mononuclear cells (PBMCs), obtained at baseline. These receptors all stem from a human donor with classical Hodgkin lymphoma.

This chain connects TRBV7-9 to TRBJ1-4; possible D gene TRBD1, 6 bases. This CDR3 spans 16 amino acids. Deletions cut 4 bases from V and 4 bases from J, with 16 bases between. Looked up from germline, CDR1 is SEHNR and CDR2 is FQNEAQ (reference sequence). The CDR3 coding sequence is TGTGCCAGCAGCTGGCGACAGGCCTGGGTTAATGAAAAACTGTTTTTT. This sequence encodes CASSWRQAWVNEKLFF.

This clone was seen only a few times. The chain joins TRBV28 to TRBJ1-1; 7 bases are shared with TRBD1. CDR3 size: 15 residues. Trimming took 4 bases from V and 7 from J; bases not matched to a gene: 12. Germline assignment: CDR1 MDHEN and CDR2 SYDVKM. The CDR3 reads CASSSSMRGLDEAFF. The CDR3 DNA reads as TGTGCCAGCAGTTCCTCTATGAGGGGGCTGGATGAAGCTTTCTTT. The entire variable domain, with the rest obtained from reference TRBV28 and TRBJ1-1, is as follows: DVKVTQSSRYLVKRTGEKVFLECVQDMDHENMFWYRQDPGLGLRLIYFSYDVKMKEKGDIPEGYSVSREKKERFSLILESASTNQTSMYLCASSSSMRGLDEAFFGQGTRLTVV.

There are a few counts of this clone. The genes are TRBV30 and TRBJ2-5, with 7 positions matching TRBD1. CDR1 GTSNPN and CDR2 SVGIG come from the germline V gene (reference sequence). CDR3 size: 14 residues. After removal of 5 bases from V and 3 bases from J, the junction contained 9 bases not matched to a gene. CDR3 nucleotide sequence: TGTGCCTGGCCCCCCTGGGACAGAAAAGAGACCCAGTACTTC. This encodes CAWPPWDRKETQYF.

The V gene is TRBV7-8, the J gene TRBJ2-5; no firm D call. This CDR3 comprises 15 residues. Per germline, CDR1 SGHVS and CDR2 FQNEAQ. V shed 0 bases and J shed 2 bases, with 10 bases lying between them. This CDR3 is CASSLAFAAQETQYF. CDR3 nucleotide sequence: TGTGCCAGCAGCTTAGCGTTTGCAGCTCAAGAGACCCAGTACTTC. Full variable domain (remainder filled in from reference TRBV7-8 and TRBJ2-5): GAGVSQSPRYKVAKRGQDVALRCDPISGHVSLFWYQQALGQGPEFLTYFQNEAQLDKSGLPSDRFFAERPEGSVSTLKIQRTQQEDSAVYLCASSLAFAAQETQYFGPGTRLLVL.

This chain connects TRBV5-1 to TRBJ1-2; tentatively, D is TRBD1 (6 bases). Per the germline V gene, CDR1 is SGHRS and CDR2 is YFSETQ. The V end was cut by 4 bases, the J end by 7 bases, with 17 bases between. The CDR3 spans 14 residues. The CDR3 region has the DNA TGCGCCAGCAGCGACGCGGGGGCGGGTGGTGGCTACACCTTC. The encoded protein is CASSDAGAGGGYTF.

This chain connects TRBV7-9 to TRBJ2-7; D is perhaps TRBD1 (6 bases). The V end lost 5 bases, the J end lost 3 bases, and 14 bases lay between the germline ends. CDR3 length equals 14 residues. The V gene's germline CDR1 is SEHNR and CDR2 FQNEAQ (reference sequence). Here the CDR3 reads CASSRVGAGYEQYF. In DNA, the CDR3 is TGTGCCAGCAGCCGGGTGGGGGCCGGCTACGAGCAGTACTTC.

The chain employs TRBV28 and TRBJ2-7; D might be TRBD1 (7 bases). CDR3 size: 15 residues. V lost 2 bases to trimming and J lost 0 bases, with 11 bases between them. CDR1 is MDHEN and CDR2 is SYDVKM in the germline V gene. This chain's CDR3 is CASSLQGGSSYEQYF. CDR3 coding DNA: TGTGCCAGCAGTTTACAGGGGGGTAGCTCCTACGAGCAGTACTTC.

V gene TRBV5-6 combines with J gene TRBJ1-5, with TRBD1 as a possible D gene (5 bases). The CDR3 has 15 residues. Germline CDR1 and CDR2: SGHDT and YYEEEE. The V end was cut by 1 base, the J end by 4 bases, with 12 bases between. The CDR3 nucleotides read TGTGCCAGCAGCTTGCGGTCTACAGGTAATCAGCCCCAGCATTTT. Its translation: CASSLRSTGNQPQHF. The full variable domain, rest sourced from reference TRBV5-6 and TRBJ1-5, is DAGVTQSPTHLIKTRGQQVTLRCSPKSGHDTVSWYQQALGQGPQFIFQYYEEEERQRGNFPDRFSGHQFPNYSSELNVNALLLGDSALYLCASSLRSTGNQPQHFGDGTRLSIL.